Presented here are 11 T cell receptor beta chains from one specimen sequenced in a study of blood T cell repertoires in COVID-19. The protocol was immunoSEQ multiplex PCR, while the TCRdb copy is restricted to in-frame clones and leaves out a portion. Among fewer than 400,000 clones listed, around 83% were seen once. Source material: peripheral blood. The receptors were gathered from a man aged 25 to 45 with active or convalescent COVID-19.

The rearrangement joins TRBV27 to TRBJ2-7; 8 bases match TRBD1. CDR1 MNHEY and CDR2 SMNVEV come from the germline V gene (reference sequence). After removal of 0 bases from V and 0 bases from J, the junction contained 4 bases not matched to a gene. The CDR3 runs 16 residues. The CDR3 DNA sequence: TGTGCCAGCAGTTTATCACGGGACAGGAGCTCCTACGAGCAGTACTTC. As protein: CASSLSRDRSSYEQYF.

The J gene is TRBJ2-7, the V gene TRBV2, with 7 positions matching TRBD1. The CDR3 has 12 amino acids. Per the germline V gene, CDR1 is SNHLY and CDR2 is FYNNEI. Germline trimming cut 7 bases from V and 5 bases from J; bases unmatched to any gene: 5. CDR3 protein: CASTGTAHEQYF. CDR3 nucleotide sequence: TGTGCCAGCACTGGGACAGCCCACGAGCAGTACTTC.

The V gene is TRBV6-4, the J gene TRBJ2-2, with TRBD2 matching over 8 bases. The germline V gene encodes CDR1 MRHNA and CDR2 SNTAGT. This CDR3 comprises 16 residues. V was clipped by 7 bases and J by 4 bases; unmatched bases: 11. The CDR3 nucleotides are TGTGCCAGCACCAAGAGGCGGGGGGAACGCACCGGGGAGCTGTTTTTT. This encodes CASTKRRGERTGELFF.

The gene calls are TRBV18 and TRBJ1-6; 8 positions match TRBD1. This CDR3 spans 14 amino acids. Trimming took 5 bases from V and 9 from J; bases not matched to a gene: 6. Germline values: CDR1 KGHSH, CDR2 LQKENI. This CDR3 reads CASSGGQAGSPLHF. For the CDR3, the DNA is TGTGCCAGCTCAGGGGGACAGGCGGGTTCACCCCTCCACTTT.

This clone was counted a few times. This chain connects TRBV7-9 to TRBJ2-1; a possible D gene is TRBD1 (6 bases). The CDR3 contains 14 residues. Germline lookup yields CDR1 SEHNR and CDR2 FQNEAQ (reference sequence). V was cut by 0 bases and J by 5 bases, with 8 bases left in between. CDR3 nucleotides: TGTGCCAGCAGCTTAGCCGGGACAAACAATGAGCAGTTCTTC. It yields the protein CASSLAGTNNEQFF. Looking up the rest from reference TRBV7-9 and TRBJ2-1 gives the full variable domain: DTGVSQNPRHKITKRGQNVTFRCDPISEHNRLYWYRQTLGQGPEFLTYFQNEAQLEKSRLLSDRFSAERPKGSFSTLEIQRTEQGDSAMYLCASSLAGTNNEQFFGPGTRLTVL.

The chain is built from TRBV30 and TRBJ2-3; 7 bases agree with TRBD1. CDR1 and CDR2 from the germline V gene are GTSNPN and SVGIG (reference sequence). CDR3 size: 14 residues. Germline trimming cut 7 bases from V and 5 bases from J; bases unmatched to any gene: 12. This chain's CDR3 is CASNQDRVGDTQYF. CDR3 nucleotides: TGTGCCTCTAACCAAGACAGGGTTGGAGATACGCAGTATTTT.

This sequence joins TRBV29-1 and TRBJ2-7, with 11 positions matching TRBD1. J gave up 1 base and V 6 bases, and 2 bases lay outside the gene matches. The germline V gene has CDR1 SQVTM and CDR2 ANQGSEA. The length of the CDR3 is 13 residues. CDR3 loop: CSVGQGGSYEQYF. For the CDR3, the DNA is TGCAGCGTGGGACAGGGGGGGTCCTACGAGCAGTACTTC.

The CDR3 DNA is TGTGCCTGGATTACAGGGGGGAACACTGAAGCTTTCTTT. Its translation: CAWITGGNTEAFF. V usage is TRBV30 and J usage is TRBJ1-1; 8 positions agree with TRBD1. Trimming removed 4 bases from V and 1 base from J; junction bases left unmatched: 2. The CDR3 has 13 residues. Germline lookup yields CDR1 GTSNPN and CDR2 SVGIG (reference sequence). Combining the CDR3 with reference TRBV30 and TRBJ1-1 gives the whole variable domain SQTIHQWPATLVQPVGSPLSLECTVEGTSNPNLYWYRQAAGRGLQLLFYSVGIGQISSEVPQNLSASRPQDRQFILSSKKLLLSDSGFYLCAWITGGNTEAFFGQGTRLTVV.

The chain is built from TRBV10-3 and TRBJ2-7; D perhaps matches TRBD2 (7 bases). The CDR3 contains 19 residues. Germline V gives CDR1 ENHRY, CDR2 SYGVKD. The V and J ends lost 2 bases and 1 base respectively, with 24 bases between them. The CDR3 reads CAISEGGGAKGIGSYEQYF. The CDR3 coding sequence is TGTGCCATCAGTGAGGGGGGGGGCGCAAAAGGGATAGGGTCCTACGAGCAGTACTTC.

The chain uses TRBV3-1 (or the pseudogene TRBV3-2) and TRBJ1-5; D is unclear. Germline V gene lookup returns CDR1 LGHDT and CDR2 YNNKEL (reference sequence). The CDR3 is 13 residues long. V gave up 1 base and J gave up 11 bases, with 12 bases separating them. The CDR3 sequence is CASSQGSSGAQHF. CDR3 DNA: TGTGCCAGCAGCCAAGGGAGTTCGGGAGCCCAGCATTTT.

The CDR3 region has the DNA TGTGCCAGCAGTCCACCCCAAAACAGGGGAGGGCAGTACTTC. It codes for CASSPPQNRGGQYF. The rearrangement uses TRBV28 and TRBJ2-7; a possible D gene is TRBD1 (7 bases). CDR1 and CDR2 (germline): MDHEN, SYDVKM. Trimming cost V 5 bases and J 9 bases, with 20 bases left between them. The CDR3 extends over 14 amino acids.